These 19 T cell receptor beta chains share one sample of origin, sequenced in a study of blood T cell repertoires in COVID-19. Method: immunoSEQ multiplex PCR; TCRdb's copy keeps in-frame clones and lacks some. Among roughly 290,000 clones listed, around 85% were seen once. Sequencing was performed on PBMCs or T cells enriched from blood (not recorded which). The receptors shown here come from a woman aged 40 to 50 who had recovered from COVID-19.

The V call is TRBV5-4, the J call TRBJ2-1; 8 bases align to TRBD2. The CDR3 runs 15 residues. V shed 1 base, J shed 3 bases, and the junction held 3 bases outside the gene matches. Germline V CDR1 and CDR2: SGHNT, YYREEE (reference sequence). The CDR3 DNA is TGTGCCAGCAGCTTGAAGCGGGAGAACTACAATGAGCAGTTCTTC. Residues: CASSLKRENYNEQFF.

This chain links TRBV28 with TRBJ1-2, with 7 bases fitting TRBD1. Losses at the gene ends were 1 base for V and 6 bases for J; bases not matched to a gene: 23. This CDR3 is built from 20 residues. Germline assignment: CDR1 MDHEN and CDR2 SYDVKM. CDR3 nucleotides: TGTGCCAGCAGTTTATTAAACGTAGCGGCTGGAAAAGGGGGCTATAATGGCTACACCTTC. As protein: CASSLLNVAAGKGGYNGYTF.

The chain has TRBV2 and TRBJ1-6; 9 bases are shared with TRBD1. The CDR3 spans 16 residues. V trimming: 4 bases; J trimming: 4 bases; junction bases outside the gene matches: 5. Germline loops: CDR1 SNHLY, CDR2 FYNNEI. This CDR3 reads CASSGGQGFYNSPLHF. The CDR3 bases are TGTGCCAGCAGTGGGGGACAGGGCTTTTATAATTCACCCCTCCACTTT.

The rearrangement uses TRBV19 and TRBJ1-6, with 7 bases aligning to TRBD1. Germline lookup yields CDR1 LNHDA and CDR2 SQIVND (reference sequence). This CDR3 is built from 15 residues. V was pared by 8 bases and J by 0 bases, with 4 bases of the junction left unmatched. This chain's CDR3 is CASRAGGSYNSPLHF. Written as DNA, the CDR3 is TGTGCCAGTCGGGCAGGGGGCTCCTATAATTCACCCCTCCACTTT.

The CDR3 DNA follows: TGTGCCTGGAGCCAGGGAAATTCACCCCTCCACTTT. It specifies CAWSQGNSPLHF. The chain has TRBV30 and TRBJ1-6; D is possibly TRBD1 (5 bases). Germline V gives CDR1 GTSNPN, CDR2 SVGIG (reference sequence). V lost 3 bases, J lost 7 bases, and 7 bases lay in between. This CDR3 has 12 residues.

This clone was picked up a small number of times. This chain joins TRBV14 and TRBJ2-2; TRBD2 is a possible D gene (6 bases). The CDR3 is 14 amino acids. In germline, CDR1 is SGHDN, CDR2 FVKESK. V lost 7 bases, J lost 4 bases, and 13 bases lay in between. CDR3 sequence: CASTREASTGELFF. In nucleotides, the CDR3 is TGTGCCAGCACCAGGGAGGCGAGCACCGGGGAGCTGTTTTTT.

The genes are TRBV30 and TRBJ2-6; TRBD1 is a possible D gene (6 bases). V lost 3 bases and J lost 0, with 15 bases in between. The germline CDR1 and CDR2 sequences are GTSNPN and SVGIG (reference sequence). The length of the CDR3 is 17 residues. The CDR3 coding sequence is TGTGCCTGGAGCCTGACAGGAGGTCCCTCTGGGGCCAACGTCCTGACTTTC. Residues: CAWSLTGGPSGANVLTF.

The CDR3 DNA follows: TGTGCCAGCGGTTCACTTCCGGGACAGGGCGGAGAGCAGTTCTTC. Translation gives CASGSLPGQGGEQFF. The chain has TRBV28 and TRBJ2-1, with 9 bases identical to TRBD1. Losses at the gene ends were 8 bases for V and 10 bases for J; bases not matched to a gene: 15. This CDR3 contains 15 residues. Per germline, CDR1 MDHEN and CDR2 SYDVKM.

This chain connects TRBV27 to TRBJ1-1; D is perhaps TRBD1 (5 bases). From germline, CDR1 is MNHEY and CDR2 SMNVEV (reference sequence). The CDR3 loop spans 13 amino acids. Deletions cut 5 bases from V and 8 bases from J, with 15 bases between. CDR3 nucleotide sequence: TGTGCCAGCAGTCCCCGGGGGGGATCCGAAGCTTTCTTT. Protein product: CASSPRGGSEAFF.

The chain has TRBV7-3 and TRBJ2-2; TRBD1 agrees at 9 bases. V was clipped by 4 bases and J by 3 bases; unmatched bases: 3. The CDR3 contains 15 residues. Germline-derived CDR1 and CDR2 are SGHTA and FQGTGA. CDR3 loop: CASSSGTGHTGELFF. In DNA, the CDR3 is TGTGCCAGCAGCTCCGGGACAGGGCACACCGGGGAGCTGTTTTTT.

The chain recombines TRBV12-5 with TRBJ1-1; possibly TRBD1 for D (5 bases). From germline, CDR1 is LGHNT and CDR2 FRNRAP. With 5 bases removed from V and 0 bases from J, the gap between germline ends came to 16 bases. The CDR3 has 16 residues. The DNA for the CDR3 is TGTGCTAGTGGTCTTGGGGGGTGGCGGTTGAACACTGAAGCTTTCTTT. Protein product: CASGLGGWRLNTEAFF. Supplemented by reference TRBV12-5 and TRBJ1-1, the full variable domain reads DARVTQTPRHKVTEMGQEVTMRCQPILGHNTVFWYRQTMMQGLELLAYFRNRAPLDDSGMPKDRFSAEMPDATLATLKIQPSEPRDSAVYFCASGLGGWRLNTEAFFGQGTRLTVV.

The J gene is TRBJ1-6, the V gene TRBV27, with 7 bases fitting TRBD1. The length of the CDR3 is 15 residues. Germline lookup yields CDR1 MNHEY and CDR2 SMNVEV (reference sequence). V dropped 5 bases and J dropped 4; count of bases not matched to a gene: 5. Written as DNA, the CDR3 is TGTGCCAGCAGTAGGGGACAGTTATATAATTCACCCCTCCACTTT. This translates into CASSRGQLYNSPLHF.

This rearrangement joins TRBV30 to TRBJ2-7; 7 bases are a match to TRBD2. Per germline, CDR1 GTSNPN and CDR2 SVGIG (reference sequence). The trim removed 4 bases at V and 0 bases at J, leaving 9 bases unmatched. The CDR3 is made up of 15 amino acids. The CDR3 protein is CAWIAAGVSSYEQYF. The CDR3 nucleotides read TGTGCCTGGATTGCCGCGGGAGTCAGCTCCTACGAGCAGTACTTC. Based on the CDR3 plus reference TRBV30 and TRBJ2-7, the full variable domain is SQTIHQWPATLVQPVGSPLSLECTVEGTSNPNLYWYRQAAGRGLQLLFYSVGIGQISSEVPQNLSASRPQDRQFILSSKKLLLSDSGFYLCAWIAAGVSSYEQYFGPGTRLTVT.

In DNA form, the CDR3 reads TGTGCCAGCAGCCCCAGGCCCCCCCGGGACTCCTATGGCTACACCTTC. Translation: CASSPRPPRDSYGYTF. V and J are TRBV6-2 or TRBV6-3 and TRBJ1-2, with D tentatively TRBD1 (5 bases). The V end was cut by 6 bases, the J end by 4 bases, with 21 bases between. Germline V gene data show CDR1 as MNHEY and CDR2 as SVGEGT. The CDR3 runs 16 residues.

V and J are TRBV7-9 and TRBJ1-6; 7 bases are a match to TRBD1. V lost 2 bases, J lost 7 bases, and 5 bases stayed unmatched. There are 15 residues in the CDR3. CDR1 and CDR2 from the germline V gene are SEHNR and FQNEAQ (reference sequence). CDR3 bases: TGTGCCAGCAGCTTATTCGGGACAGCGAATTCACCCCTCCACTTT. It specifies CASSLFGTANSPLHF.

V usage is TRBV7-2 and J usage is TRBJ2-3; 11 nucleotides match TRBD2. From germline, CDR1 is SGHTA and CDR2 FQGNSA. This CDR3 contains 14 residues. V shed 6 bases and J 7 bases; nucleotides not matched to a gene: 6. The CDR3 here is CASRTSGADNTQYF. The CDR3, as DNA: TGTGCCAGCAGGACTAGCGGGGCGGATAATACGCAGTATTTT.

V and J are TRBV28 and TRBJ2-3, with 7 bases that match TRBD2. Germline values: CDR1 MDHEN, CDR2 SYDVKM. Trimming took 5 bases from V and 2 from J; bases not matched to a gene: 4. The CDR3 has 14 amino acids. CDR3 nucleotides: TGTGCCAGCAGTGGGAGGGGATACACAGATACGCAGTATTTT. It translates to CASSGRGYTDTQYF.

The chain recombines TRBV28 with TRBJ2-5; D is unresolved. There are 14 residues in the CDR3. Germline CDR1 reads MDHEN; CDR2 reads SYDVKM. The V end lost 1 base, the J end lost 4 bases, and 10 bases lay between the germline ends. CDR3 in amino acids: CASSLSPKPETQYF. The DNA for the CDR3 is TGTGCCAGCAGTTTATCCCCTAAGCCAGAGACCCAGTACTTC. Using reference TRBV28 and TRBJ2-5 for the parts outside the CDR3, the full variable domain is DVKVTQSSRYLVKRTGEKVFLECVQDMDHENMFWYRQDPGLGLRLIYFSYDVKMKEKGDIPEGYSVSREKKERFSLILESASTNQTSMYLCASSLSPKPETQYFGPGTRLLVL.

V gene TRBV27 combines with J gene TRBJ2-7; the D gene is possibly TRBD2 (6 bases). Germline V gene data show CDR1 as MNHEY and CDR2 as SMNVEV (reference sequence). CDR3 size: 13 residues. V lost 3 bases and J 5 bases, leaving 11 bases between the germline ends. The CDR3 loop is CASSLGTSNEQYF. In DNA form, the CDR3 reads TGTGCCAGCAGTTTGGGGACTTCTAACGAGCAGTACTTC.